This is a list of T cell receptor beta chains from one sample in a study of T-cell reconstitution after alpha-beta-depleted transplantation in children. TCRdb itself ran the PCR reads through MiXCR, one entry per CDR3 protein. The sample lists 350,000 to 450,000 distinct CDR3 sequences; 13% were seen once. The source material was PBMCs, sampled from the stem cell graft. Receptor source: a human donor who donated a stem cell graft to a child with Fanconi anemia. Both conserved end residues are part of each CDR3. The D gene is left open where the match is weak. Not every row has a clone size; where given, it reads once, few, many or a size class.

D gene: -
clone size: many
J gene: TRBJ1-4
V gene: TRBV12-3/TRBV12-4
CDR3 DNA: TGTGCCAGCAGTTTAGCCGTTTTCAACAAACTGTTTTTT
CDR3 protein: CASSLAVFNKLFF

D gene: TRBD2
clone size: few
J gene: TRBJ2-5
V gene: TRBV6-5
CDR3 DNA: TGTGCCAGCAGTTACTCTGGGCTAGCGGGGCTCCAAGAGACCCAGTACTTC
CDR3 protein: CASSYSGLAGLQETQYF

D gene: TRBD1
clone size: many
J gene: TRBJ2-1
V gene: TRBV18
CDR3 DNA: TGTGCCAGCTCACTCCGGACAGGGGTGGTCGACAATGAGCAGTTCTTC
CDR3 protein: CASSLRTGVVDNEQFF

D gene: -
clone size: many
J gene: TRBJ1-4
V gene: TRBV6-1
CDR3 DNA: TGTGCCAGCAGTGACCTTCGGGGGTCGACTAATGAAAAACTGTTTTTT
CDR3 protein: CASSDLRGSTNEKLFF

D gene: -
clone size: -
J gene: TRBJ1-5
V gene: TRBV20-1
CDR3 DNA: TGCAGTGCTAGACCATTAACTCTCGATCAGCCCCAGCATTTT
CDR3 protein: CSARPLTLDQPQHF

D gene: -
clone size: many
J gene: TRBJ2-1
V gene: TRBV10-1
CDR3 DNA: TGCGCCAGCAGTGAAGGGGGAAGCTCCTACAATGAGCAGTTCTTC
CDR3 protein: CASSEGGSSYNEQFF

D gene: -
clone size: once
J gene: TRBJ2-1
V gene: TRBV5-5
CDR3 DNA: TGTGCCAGGGCCCGAGGGGCGACCAATGAGCAGTTCTTC
CDR3 protein: CARARGATNEQFF

D gene: -
clone size: -
J gene: TRBJ2-6
V gene: TRBV2
CDR3 DNA: TGTGCCGGGTCCAACTCTGGGGCCAACGTCCTGACTTTC
CDR3 protein: CAGSNSGANVLTF

D gene: TRBD1
clone size: few
J gene: TRBJ2-1
V gene: TRBV2
CDR3 DNA: TGTGCCAGCAGAATACAGGGGGCGATAGGTGAGCAGTTCTTC
CDR3 protein: CASRIQGAIGEQFF

D gene: -
clone size: many
J gene: TRBJ2-7
V gene: TRBV15
CDR3 DNA: TGTGCCACCAGCAGAGATATCGGGACCTACGAGCAGTACTTC
CDR3 protein: CATSRDIGTYEQYF

D gene: -
clone size: -
J gene: TRBJ1-5
V gene: TRBV20-1
CDR3 DNA: TGCAGCGGGAATGACAGTCCCAATCAGCCCCAGCATTTT
CDR3 protein: CSGNDSPNQPQHF

D gene: TRBD1
clone size: few
J gene: TRBJ1-5
V gene: TRBV20-1
CDR3 DNA: TGCAGTGCTAGGAAACCGGGACAGCGGACTCAGCCCCAGCATTTT
CDR3 protein: CSARKPGQRTQPQHF

D gene: -
clone size: many
J gene: TRBJ1-5
V gene: TRBV4-3
CDR3 DNA: TGCGCCAGCAGCCAAGACCCAGTTAGCAATCAGCCCCAGCATTTT
CDR3 protein: CASSQDPVSNQPQHF

D gene: -
clone size: few
J gene: TRBJ2-3
V gene: TRBV29-1
CDR3 DNA: TGCAGCGCCCGGGCGAGGCGTGGGGACCTCACAGATACGCAGTATTTT
CDR3 protein: CSARARRGDLTDTQYF

D gene: -
clone size: few
J gene: TRBJ1-2
V gene: TRBV7-2
CDR3 DNA: TGTGCCAGCAGCTTAGCGGGTCAGACTAACTATGGCTACACCTTC
CDR3 protein: CASSLAGQTNYGYTF

D gene: -
clone size: few
J gene: TRBJ1-6
V gene: TRBV20-1
CDR3 DNA: TGCAGTGCTAGAGTAGAGCACAGCCCTAATTCACCCCTCCACTTT
CDR3 protein: CSARVEHSPNSPLHF

D gene: -
clone size: -
J gene: TRBJ2-2
V gene: TRBV5-6
CDR3 DNA: TGTGCCAGCAGCTCCCTAGACAGGTGGAACACCGGGGAGCTGTTTTTT
CDR3 protein: CASSSLDRWNTGELFF

D gene: TRBD1
clone size: -
J gene: TRBJ2-7
V gene: TRBV5-4
CDR3 DNA: TGTGCCATACTGGACAGGGGCCGGGGCGAGCAGTACTTC
CDR3 protein: CAILDRGRGEQYF

D gene: -
clone size: few
J gene: TRBJ1-2
V gene: TRBV6-1
CDR3 DNA: TGTGCCAGCAGTGAATTTGAGGGAAGGAGCTATGGCTACACCTTC
CDR3 protein: CASSEFEGRSYGYTF

D gene: -
clone size: few
J gene: TRBJ1-6
V gene: TRBV5-1
CDR3 DNA: TGCGCCAGCACCCTACAAGGGGCACGGGATTCACCCCTCCACTTT
CDR3 protein: CASTLQGARDSPLHF

D gene: TRBD1
clone size: few
J gene: TRBJ2-5
V gene: TRBV5-1
CDR3 DNA: TGCGCCAGCAGGGATCAGGGGGCGAAGGAGACCCAGTACTTC
CDR3 protein: CASRDQGAKETQYF

D gene: TRBD1
clone size: -
J gene: TRBJ1-1
V gene: TRBV18
CDR3 DNA: TGTGCCAGTGCCATCTCCGGGACAGGGGCGGGCACTGAAGCTTTCTTT
CDR3 protein: CASAISGTGAGTEAFF

D gene: -
clone size: many
J gene: TRBJ2-7
V gene: TRBV7-2
CDR3 DNA: TGTGCCAGCAGCTTAGTCCCCCGGGGGCGTAGAGCCGAGCAGTACTTC
CDR3 protein: CASSLVPRGRRAEQYF

D gene: -
clone size: -
J gene: TRBJ1-5
V gene: TRBV7-2
CDR3 DNA: TGTGCCAGCAGCCAGGCAGGGTACCAGCCCCAGCATTTT
CDR3 protein: CASSQAGYQPQHF

D gene: TRBD2
clone size: -
J gene: TRBJ2-1
V gene: TRBV10-3
CDR3 DNA: TGTGCCATCAGTGAGTGGGTAGGGACTAGCAGTAATGAGCAGTTCTTC
CDR3 protein: CAISEWVGTSSNEQFF

D gene: -
clone size: few
J gene: TRBJ1-2
V gene: TRBV5-1
CDR3 DNA: TGCGCCAGCAGCCTCCAGTCCATGAACTATGGCTACACCTTC
CDR3 protein: CASSLQSMNYGYTF

D gene: -
clone size: many
J gene: TRBJ1-2
V gene: TRBV5-1
CDR3 DNA: TGCGCCAGCAGCTTGTTGGGACAAAGCGGCTACACCTTC
CDR3 protein: CASSLLGQSGYTF

D gene: -
clone size: few
J gene: TRBJ2-7
V gene: TRBV7-2
CDR3 DNA: TGTGCCAGCAGCTTAGATAACGACTACGAGCAGTACTTC
CDR3 protein: CASSLDNDYEQYF

D gene: -
clone size: many
J gene: TRBJ2-7
V gene: TRBV12-3/TRBV12-4
CDR3 DNA: TGTGCCAGCAGACCGGACACTTCCTACGAGCAGTACTTC
CDR3 protein: CASRPDTSYEQYF

D gene: TRBD1
clone size: -
J gene: TRBJ2-7
V gene: TRBV12-3/TRBV12-4
CDR3 DNA: TGTGCCAGCAGCCGGGGCGGGACAGGGTACAACGAGCAGTACTTC
CDR3 protein: CASSRGGTGYNEQYF

D gene: -
clone size: few
J gene: TRBJ2-1
V gene: TRBV5-5
CDR3 DNA: TGTGCCAGCAGCTTACAGGGTCTCCTCTACAATGAGCAGTTCTTC
CDR3 protein: CASSLQGLLYNEQFF

D gene: -
clone size: few
J gene: TRBJ2-5
V gene: TRBV9
CDR3 DNA: TGTGCCAGCAGCGTCTCTGGGATGCGAGAGACCCAGTACTTC
CDR3 protein: CASSVSGMRETQYF

D gene: -
clone size: few
J gene: TRBJ1-6
V gene: TRBV28
CDR3 DNA: TGTGCCAGCCTACATGAAAATTCACCCCTCCACTTT
CDR3 protein: CASLHENSPLHF

D gene: TRBD1
clone size: -
J gene: TRBJ1-2
V gene: TRBV6-6
CDR3 DNA: TGTGCCAGCAGAAAGACAGGGAGCGGTGGCTACACCTTC
CDR3 protein: CASRKTGSGGYTF

D gene: -
clone size: many
J gene: TRBJ1-1
V gene: TRBV28
CDR3 DNA: TGTGCCAGCAGAACTCGAATGAACACTGAAGCTTTCTTT
CDR3 protein: CASRTRMNTEAFF

D gene: -
clone size: few
J gene: TRBJ1-1
V gene: TRBV5-1
CDR3 DNA: TGCGCCAGCAGTCGGATGCCCGGGGGCACTGAAGCTTTCTTT
CDR3 protein: CASSRMPGGTEAFF

D gene: -
clone size: many
J gene: TRBJ2-5
V gene: TRBV2
CDR3 DNA: TGTGCCAGCAGTGAACAGCAAGAGACCCAGTACTTC
CDR3 protein: CASSEQQETQYF

D gene: TRBD1
clone size: few
J gene: TRBJ1-5
V gene: TRBV28
CDR3 DNA: TGTGCCAGCAGTTTCGTCAGGGGGAACAATCAGCCCCAGCATTTT
CDR3 protein: CASSFVRGNNQPQHF

D gene: -
clone size: few
J gene: TRBJ1-2
V gene: TRBV2
CDR3 DNA: TGTGCCAGCAGTGAACAACCGACCGGCAGGGTGAATGGCTACACCTTC
CDR3 protein: CASSEQPTGRVNGYTF

D gene: -
clone size: many
J gene: TRBJ1-5
V gene: TRBV7-9
CDR3 DNA: TGTGCCAGCAGCTTAGACGTTCAGCCCCAGCATTTT
CDR3 protein: CASSLDVQPQHF

D gene: -
clone size: few
J gene: TRBJ2-3
V gene: TRBV9
CDR3 DNA: TGTGCCAGCAGCCCGAGGTCCCCCGATACGCAGTATTTT
CDR3 protein: CASSPRSPDTQYF

D gene: TRBD1
clone size: few
J gene: TRBJ1-5
V gene: TRBV28
CDR3 DNA: TGTGCCAGCAACTTACAGGGGGCGGGTAATCAGCCCCAGCATTTT
CDR3 protein: CASNLQGAGNQPQHF

D gene: -
clone size: -
J gene: TRBJ2-2
V gene: TRBV4-1
CDR3 DNA: TGCGCCAGCAGCCAAGATGGGGGGGCCTTGGGCACCGGGGAGCTGTTTTTT
CDR3 protein: CASSQDGGALGTGELFF

D gene: -
clone size: -
J gene: TRBJ2-3
V gene: TRBV20-1
CDR3 DNA: TGCAGTGCTCATCGGTCGGGACGGACAGATACGCAGTATTTT
CDR3 protein: CSAHRSGRTDTQYF

D gene: -
clone size: many
J gene: TRBJ1-1
V gene: TRBV12-3/TRBV12-4
CDR3 DNA: TGTGCCAGCAGTTTCTGGGGATGGGCTGAAGCTTTCTTT
CDR3 protein: CASSFWGWAEAFF

D gene: -
clone size: -
J gene: TRBJ2-3
V gene: TRBV30
CDR3 DNA: TGTGCCTGGAGTGTTAACGGGGACACCACAGATACGCAGTATTTT
CDR3 protein: CAWSVNGDTTDTQYF

D gene: -
clone size: few
J gene: TRBJ2-5
V gene: TRBV6-1
CDR3 DNA: TGTGCCAGCGCCCCGTTAGCGGACCAAGAGACCCAGTACTTC
CDR3 protein: CASAPLADQETQYF

D gene: -
clone size: -
J gene: TRBJ1-1
V gene: TRBV18
CDR3 DNA: TGTGCCAGCTCCCCGGCACGGGAGAACACTGAAGCTTTCTTT
CDR3 protein: CASSPARENTEAFF